Each of the 14 T cell receptor beta chains below was sequenced from the same sample in a study of vaccination and CD4 T cells after COVID-19. Described treatment: roughly 11-day PBMC culture with coronavirus spike peptide pools or control peptides (ViraFEST assay). Cultured CD4+ T cell DNA underwent sequencing with the Oncomine TCR Beta short-read assay. TCRdb reanalysed the PCR reads using MiXCR and keeps one entry per CDR3 protein. The sample has over 15,000 distinct CDR3 sequences, around 70% seen once; the top ten hold about 4.2%. The antigens of these receptors remain unknown. Sequences were obtained from CD4+ T cells from blood, cultured in vitro. These receptors came from a human donor who had recovered from COVID-19.

The rearrangement joins TRBV29-1 to TRBJ1-2; D may be TRBD1 (6 bases). This CDR3 is 11 amino acids long. Germline values: CDR1 SQVTM, CDR2 ANQGSEA. Trimming shortened V by 4 bases and J by 4 bases, and 7 bases separated the two germline ends. The CDR3 region is CSVAGAYGYTF. In DNA form, the CDR3 reads TGCAGCGTTGCAGGGGCCTATGGCTACACCTTC.

This chain uses TRBV28 with TRBJ1-2; D not resolved. This CDR3 region has 11 residues. Deletions cut 11 bases from V and 1 base from J, with 8 bases between. CDR1 is MDHEN and CDR2 is SYDVKM in the germline V gene. The CDR3 is CAGYGNYGYTF. In nucleotides, the CDR3 is TGTGCCGGCTACGGTAACTATGGCTACACCTTC.

The chain combines TRBV27 with TRBJ2-7; 10 bases match TRBD2. The germline CDR1 and CDR2 sequences are MNHEY and SMNVEV (reference sequence). The CDR3 is made up of 21 amino acids. J was trimmed by 5 bases and V by 7 bases; bases with no gene match: 29. As DNA, the CDR3 is TGTGCCAGCACTACCCCAAGCGGGAGGGCCCTCCGGGTGGATCAGAGTCACGAGCAGTACTTC. It encodes CASTTPSGRALRVDQSHEQYF.

The chain recombines TRBV20-1 with TRBJ2-7, with 7 bases matching TRBD1. The CDR3 is 15 residues long. Germline V CDR1 and CDR2: DFQATT, SNEGSKA (reference sequence). Trimming cost V 7 bases and J 2 bases; bases outside gene matches: 14. The CDR3 DNA sequence: TGCAGTGAAAGTTCCCCCAGGGGGAAAACCTACGAGCAGTACTTC. Protein product: CSESSPRGKTYEQYF.

This clonotype was detected once. The CDR3 DNA sequence: TGCAGTGCTCGAGGAGGCAACCCCAATCAGCCCCAGCATTTT. It is translated as CSARGGNPNQPQHF. V and J are TRBV20-1 and TRBJ1-5; no clear D gene. Germline assignment: CDR1 DFQATT and CDR2 SNEGSKA (reference sequence). This CDR3 is 14 amino acids long. Trimming stripped 5 bases from V and 3 bases from J, with 14 bases between.

V is TRBV6-1 and J is TRBJ1-2, with 7 bases that match TRBD1. Germline CDR1 MNHNS, CDR2 SASEGT. This CDR3 spans 15 amino acids. Trimming took 5 bases from V and 1 from J; bases not matched to a gene: 7. The CDR3 bases are TGTGCCAGCAGTCCTAGGACAGGATATAACTATGGCTACACCTTC. Translated, it gives CASSPRTGYNYGYTF.

V usage is TRBV6-5 and J usage is TRBJ1-5; 8 bases align to TRBD1. CDR1 is MNHEY, CDR2 SVGAGI, per germline. V trimming: 4 bases; J trimming: 0 bases; junction bases outside the gene matches: 11. The CDR3 has 18 amino acids. CDR3: CASSSAGGRGGSNQPQHF. DNA for the CDR3: TGTGCCAGCAGTTCCGCAGGGGGCAGGGGCGGTAGCAATCAGCCCCAGCATTTT.

The chain combines TRBV7-7 with TRBJ2-2, with TRBD2 as a possible D gene (6 bases). V was clipped by 0 bases and J by 4 bases, with 9 bases between them. The CDR3 covers 15 residues. Germline V gene data show CDR1 as SSHAT and CDR2 as FNYEAQ (reference sequence). The CDR3 region has the DNA TGTGCCAGCAGCTTAGCTAGGGGAGGCACCGGGGAGCTGTTTTTT. It yields the protein CASSLARGGTGELFF.

The gene calls are TRBV27 and TRBJ2-7; D ambiguous. CDR3 length equals 15 residues. The germline CDR1 and CDR2 sequences are MNHEY and SMNVEV (reference sequence). Deletions cut 2 bases from V and 0 bases from J, with 11 bases between. Here the CDR3 reads CASSLVGPSSYEQYF. The CDR3 DNA reads as TGTGCCAGCAGTTTAGTAGGACCAAGCTCCTACGAGCAGTACTTC.

The chain uses TRBV2 and TRBJ1-5; D unresolved. CDR1 SNHLY and CDR2 FYNNEI come from the germline V gene. Trimming cost V 6 bases and J 3 bases, with 9 bases left between them. This CDR3 spans 13 amino acids. The CDR3 is CASRRQLNQPQHF. CDR3 sequence (DNA): TGTGCCAGCAGGAGGCAGCTCAATCAGCCCCAGCATTTT.

In DNA form, the CDR3 reads TGCGCCAGCACTTGGAGAAAGGCGCAAGAGACCCAGTACTTC. Encoded protein: CASTWRKAQETQYF. The rearrangement joins TRBV23-1 to TRBJ2-5; D not resolved. TRBV23-1 is known as an ORF, though its function is uncertain. CDR3 length: 14 amino acids. Between the trimmed V and J ends, which lost 7 bases and 2 bases, there was a span of 14 bases.

This clonotype showed up just a few times. This chain joins TRBV27 and TRBJ1-5, with 9 bases fitting TRBD1. Looked up from germline, CDR1 is MNHEY and CDR2 is SMNVEV (reference sequence). The J segment lost 0 bases and the V segment lost 6 bases, leaving 6 bases of the junction unmatched. This CDR3 spans 16 amino acids. The CDR3 nucleotides read TGTGCCAGCAGGACAGGGGGACTGAATAGCAATCAGCCCCAGCATTTT. This codes for CASRTGGLNSNQPQHF.

The chain employs TRBV24-1 and TRBJ1-2; D perhaps matches TRBD1 (6 bases). V was pared by 9 bases and J by 8 bases, with 15 bases between. Germline values: CDR1 KGHDR, CDR2 SFDVKD. The CDR3 is 12 amino acids. The CDR3 protein is CATSGAVEGYTF. The DNA of the CDR3 is TGTGCCACCTCGGGGGCGGTGGAGGGCTACACCTTC.

This clonotype was seen only a few times. The V and J genes are TRBV21-1 and TRBJ1-2. TRBV21-1 is labeled a pseudogene. The CDR3 is made up of 14 amino acids. Here the CDR3 reads CASSDGLINYGYTF. CDR3 bases: TGTGCCAGCAGTGACGGACTGATTAACTATGGCTACACCTTC.